This T cell receptor beta chain was found in a study of vaccination and CD4 T cells after COVID-19. Turning to the study itself: Six males and four females, two of them Hispanic, were enrolled as convalescents. The control cultures got either a CEFX pool, an HIV-1 Nef pool, or no peptide at all. Study-wide findings and caveats: Sampling was limited to relatively few convalescent patients, with no early post-infection timepoints studied.

Per the germline V gene, CDR1 is MDHEN and CDR2 is SYDVKM. Trimming removed 4 bases at V and 2 bases at J, with 12 bases between. The length of the CDR3 is 16 residues. Treatment indicated: roughly 10-day PBMC culture with coronavirus spike peptide pools or control peptides (ViraFEST assay). The culture of around 2 million PBMCs per well included about 11 IU/ml IL-2 and 9.5 to 10 ug/ml peptide pools. About this clonotype itself: The antigen is not known.

The Oncomine TCR Beta short-read assay sequenced DNA from cultured CD4+ T cells. TCRdb reprocessed the PCR reads with MiXCR, giving one entry per CDR3 protein. This table has some 15,000 distinct CDR3 sequences, more than 20% appearing once. The chain carries TRBV28 and TRBJ2-6; D call uncertain. The TCR was taken from a human donor who had recovered from COVID-19. This specimen was CD4+ T cells from blood, cultured in vitro, taken after SARS-CoV-2 vaccination. In nucleotides, the CDR3 is TGTGCCAGCAGTTCCCCCGCCAGTCCTGGGGCCAACGTCCTGACTTTC. Protein sequence: CASSSPASPGANVLTF.